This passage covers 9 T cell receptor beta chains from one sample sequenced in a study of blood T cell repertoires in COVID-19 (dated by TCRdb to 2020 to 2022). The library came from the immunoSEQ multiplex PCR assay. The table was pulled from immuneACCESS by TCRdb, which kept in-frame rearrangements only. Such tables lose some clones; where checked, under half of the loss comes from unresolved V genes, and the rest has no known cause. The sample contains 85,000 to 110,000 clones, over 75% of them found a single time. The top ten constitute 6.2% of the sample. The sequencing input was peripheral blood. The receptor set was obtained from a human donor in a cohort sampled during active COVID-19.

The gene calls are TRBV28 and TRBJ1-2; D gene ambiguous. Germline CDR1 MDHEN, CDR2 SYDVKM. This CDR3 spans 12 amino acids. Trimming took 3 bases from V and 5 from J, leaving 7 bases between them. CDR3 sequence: CASSFSGYGYTF. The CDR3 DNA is TGTGCCAGCAGTTTCTCGGGATATGGCTACACCTTC.

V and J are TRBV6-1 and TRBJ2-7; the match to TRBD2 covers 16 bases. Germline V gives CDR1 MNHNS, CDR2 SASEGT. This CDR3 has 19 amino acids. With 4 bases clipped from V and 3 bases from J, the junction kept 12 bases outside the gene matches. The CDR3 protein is CASSAPLGLAGGRFYEQYF. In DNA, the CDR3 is TGTGCCAGCAGTGCCCCGCTGGGACTAGCGGGAGGGCGATTCTACGAGCAGTACTTC.

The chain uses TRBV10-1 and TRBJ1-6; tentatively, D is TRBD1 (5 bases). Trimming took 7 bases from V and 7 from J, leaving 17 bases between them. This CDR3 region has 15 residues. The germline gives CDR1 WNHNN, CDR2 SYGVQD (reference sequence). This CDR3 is CASNAGTERNSPLHF. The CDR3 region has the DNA TGCGCCAGCAACGCAGGGACTGAACGGAATTCACCCCTCCACTTT.

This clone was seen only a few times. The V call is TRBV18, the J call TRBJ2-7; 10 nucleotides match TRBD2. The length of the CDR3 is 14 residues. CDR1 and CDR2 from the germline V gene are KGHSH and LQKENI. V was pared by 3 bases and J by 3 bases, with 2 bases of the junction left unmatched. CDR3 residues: CASSPRTSGYEQYF. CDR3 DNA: TGTGCCAGCTCACCCAGGACTAGCGGCTACGAGCAGTACTTC.

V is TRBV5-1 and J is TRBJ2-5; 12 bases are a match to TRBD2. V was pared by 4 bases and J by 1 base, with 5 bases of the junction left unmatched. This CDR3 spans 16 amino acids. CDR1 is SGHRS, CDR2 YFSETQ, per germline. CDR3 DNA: TGCGCCAGCAGCCCCGGGACTAGCGGGCCCCAAGAGACCCAGTACTTC. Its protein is CASSPGTSGPQETQYF.

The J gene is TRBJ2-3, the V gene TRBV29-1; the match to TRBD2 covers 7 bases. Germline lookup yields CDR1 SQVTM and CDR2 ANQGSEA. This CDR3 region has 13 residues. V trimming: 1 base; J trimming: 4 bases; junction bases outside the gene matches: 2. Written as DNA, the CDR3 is TGCAGCGTTGAAGCTAGCGGCTCAGATACGCAGTATTTT. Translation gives CSVEASGSDTQYF.

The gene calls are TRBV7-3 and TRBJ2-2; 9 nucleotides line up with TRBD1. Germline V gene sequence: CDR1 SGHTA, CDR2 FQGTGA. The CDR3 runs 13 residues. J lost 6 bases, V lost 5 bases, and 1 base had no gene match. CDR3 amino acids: CASSRTGAGELFF. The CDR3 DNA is TGTGCCAGCAGCAGGACAGGGGCCGGGGAGCTGTTTTTT.

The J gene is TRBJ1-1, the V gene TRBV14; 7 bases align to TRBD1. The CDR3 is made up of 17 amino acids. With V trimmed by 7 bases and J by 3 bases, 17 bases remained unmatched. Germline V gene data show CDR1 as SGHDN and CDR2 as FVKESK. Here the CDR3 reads CASIASRFRGFYTEAFF. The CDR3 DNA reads TGTGCCAGCATCGCTTCCCGGTTCAGGGGGTTCTACACTGAAGCTTTCTTT.

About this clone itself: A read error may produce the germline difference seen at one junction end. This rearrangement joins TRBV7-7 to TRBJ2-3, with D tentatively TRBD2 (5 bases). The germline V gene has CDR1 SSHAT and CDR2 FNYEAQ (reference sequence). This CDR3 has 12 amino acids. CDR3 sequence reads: CASSPDSDTQYF. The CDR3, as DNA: TGTGCTAGCAGCCCGGACTCGGATACGCAGTATTTT.